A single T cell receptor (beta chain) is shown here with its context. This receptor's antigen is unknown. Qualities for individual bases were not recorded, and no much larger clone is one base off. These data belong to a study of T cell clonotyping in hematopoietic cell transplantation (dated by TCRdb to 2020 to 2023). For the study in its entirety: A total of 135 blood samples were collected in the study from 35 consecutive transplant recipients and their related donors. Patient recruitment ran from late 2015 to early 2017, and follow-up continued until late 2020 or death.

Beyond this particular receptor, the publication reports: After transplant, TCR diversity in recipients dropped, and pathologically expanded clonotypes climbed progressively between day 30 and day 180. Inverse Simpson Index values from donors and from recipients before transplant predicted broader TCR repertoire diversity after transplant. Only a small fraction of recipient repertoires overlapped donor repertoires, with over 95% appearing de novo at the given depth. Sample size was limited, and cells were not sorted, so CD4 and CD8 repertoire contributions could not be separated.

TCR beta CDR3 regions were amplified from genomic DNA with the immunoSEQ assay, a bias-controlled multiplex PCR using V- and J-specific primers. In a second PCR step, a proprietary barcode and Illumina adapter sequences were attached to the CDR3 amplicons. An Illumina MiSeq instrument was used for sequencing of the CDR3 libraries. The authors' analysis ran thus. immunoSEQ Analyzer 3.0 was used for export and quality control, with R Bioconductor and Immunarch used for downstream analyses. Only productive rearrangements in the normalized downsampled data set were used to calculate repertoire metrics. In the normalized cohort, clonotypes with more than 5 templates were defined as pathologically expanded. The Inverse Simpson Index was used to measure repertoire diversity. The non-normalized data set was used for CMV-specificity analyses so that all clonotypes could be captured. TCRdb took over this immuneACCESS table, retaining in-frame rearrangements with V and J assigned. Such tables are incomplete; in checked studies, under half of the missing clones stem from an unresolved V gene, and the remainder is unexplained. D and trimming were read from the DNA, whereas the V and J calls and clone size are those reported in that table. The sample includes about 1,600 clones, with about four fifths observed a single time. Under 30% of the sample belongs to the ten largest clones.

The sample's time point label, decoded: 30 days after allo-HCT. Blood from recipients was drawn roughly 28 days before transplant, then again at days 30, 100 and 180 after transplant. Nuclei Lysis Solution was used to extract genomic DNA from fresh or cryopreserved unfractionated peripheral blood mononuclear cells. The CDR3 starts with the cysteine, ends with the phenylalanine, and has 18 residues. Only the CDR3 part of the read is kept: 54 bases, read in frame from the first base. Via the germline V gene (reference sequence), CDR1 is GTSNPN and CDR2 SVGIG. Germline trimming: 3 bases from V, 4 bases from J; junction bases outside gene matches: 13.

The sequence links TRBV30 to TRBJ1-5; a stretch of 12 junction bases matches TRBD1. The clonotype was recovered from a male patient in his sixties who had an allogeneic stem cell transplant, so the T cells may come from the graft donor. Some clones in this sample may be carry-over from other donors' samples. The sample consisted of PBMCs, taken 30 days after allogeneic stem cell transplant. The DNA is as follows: TGTGCCTGGAGGGGCGGGACAGGGGGCGGAAAAACGAATCAGCCCCAGCATTTT. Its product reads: CAWRGGTGGGKTNQPQHF. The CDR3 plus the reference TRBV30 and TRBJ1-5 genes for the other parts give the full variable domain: SQTIHQWPATLVQPVGSPLSLECTVEGTSNPNLYWYRQAAGRGLQLLFYSVGIGQISSEVPQNLSASRPQDRQFILSSKKLLLSDSGFYLCAWRGGTGGGKTNQPQHFGDGTRLSIL.